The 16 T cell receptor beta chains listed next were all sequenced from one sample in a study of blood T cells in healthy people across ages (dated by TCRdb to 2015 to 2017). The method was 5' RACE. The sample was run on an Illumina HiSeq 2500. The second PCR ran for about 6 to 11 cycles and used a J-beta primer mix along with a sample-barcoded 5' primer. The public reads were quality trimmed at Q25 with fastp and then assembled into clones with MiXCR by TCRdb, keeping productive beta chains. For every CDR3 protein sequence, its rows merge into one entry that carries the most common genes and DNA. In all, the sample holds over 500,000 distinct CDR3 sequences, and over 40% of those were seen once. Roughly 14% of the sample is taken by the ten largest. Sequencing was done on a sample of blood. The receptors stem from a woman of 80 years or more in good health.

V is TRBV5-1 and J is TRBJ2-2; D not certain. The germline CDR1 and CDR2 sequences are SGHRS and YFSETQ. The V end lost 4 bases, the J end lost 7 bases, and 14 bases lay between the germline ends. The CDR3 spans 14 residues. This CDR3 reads CASSILTLVGELFF. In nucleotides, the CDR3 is TGCGCCAGCAGCATATTAACCTTGGTCGGGGAGCTGTTTTTT.

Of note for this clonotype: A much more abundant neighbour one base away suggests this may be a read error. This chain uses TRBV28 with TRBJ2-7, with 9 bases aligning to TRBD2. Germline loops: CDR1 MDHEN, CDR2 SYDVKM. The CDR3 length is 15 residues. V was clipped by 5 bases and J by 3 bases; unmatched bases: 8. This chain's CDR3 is CASSGTGTSIYEQYF. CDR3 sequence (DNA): TGTGCCAGCAGTGGAACCGGGACTAGCATCTACGAGCAGTACTTC.

The CDR3 DNA reads TGTGCCAGCAGCCTCCGCCGTGCTAGCGGATACAATGAGCAGTTCTTC. Its protein is CASSLRRASGYNEQFF. V usage is TRBV7-2 and J usage is TRBJ2-1, with 7 positions matching TRBD2. Germline V gene sequence: CDR1 SGHTA, CDR2 FQGNSA. J gave up 4 bases and V 5 bases, and 11 bases lay outside the gene matches. The CDR3 spans 16 residues.

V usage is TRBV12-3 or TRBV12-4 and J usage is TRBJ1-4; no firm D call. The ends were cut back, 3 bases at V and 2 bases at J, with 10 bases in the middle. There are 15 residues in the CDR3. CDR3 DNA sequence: TGTGCCAGCAGTTTCGACGGGAGGACTAATGAAAAACTGTTTTTT. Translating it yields CASSFDGRTNEKLFF.

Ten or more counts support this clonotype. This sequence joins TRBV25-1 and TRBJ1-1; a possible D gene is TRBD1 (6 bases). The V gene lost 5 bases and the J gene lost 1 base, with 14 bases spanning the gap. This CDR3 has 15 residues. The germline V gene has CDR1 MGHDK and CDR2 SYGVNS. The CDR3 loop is CASSSPGQRNTEAFF. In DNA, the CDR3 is TGTGCCAGCAGTTCCCCGGGACAAAGGAACACTGAAGCTTTCTTT.

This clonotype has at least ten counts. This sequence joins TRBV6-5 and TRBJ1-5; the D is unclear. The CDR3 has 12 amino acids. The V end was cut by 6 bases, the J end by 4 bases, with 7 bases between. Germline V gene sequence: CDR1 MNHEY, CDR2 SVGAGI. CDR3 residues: CASRTGNQPQHF. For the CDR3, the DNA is TGTGCCAGCAGGACGGGGAATCAGCCCCAGCATTTT.

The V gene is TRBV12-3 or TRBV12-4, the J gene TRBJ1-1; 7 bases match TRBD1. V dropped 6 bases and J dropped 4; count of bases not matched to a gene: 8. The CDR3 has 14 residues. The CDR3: CASSAAQGRTEAFF. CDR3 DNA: TGTGCCAGCAGCGCAGCACAGGGGCGCACTGAAGCTTTCTTT.

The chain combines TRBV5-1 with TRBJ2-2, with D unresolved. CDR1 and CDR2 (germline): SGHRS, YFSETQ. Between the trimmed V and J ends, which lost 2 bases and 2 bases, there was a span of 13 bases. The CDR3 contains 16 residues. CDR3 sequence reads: CASSFKPPLNTGELFF. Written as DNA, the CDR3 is TGCGCCAGCAGCTTTAAGCCCCCTCTAAACACCGGGGAGCTGTTTTTT.

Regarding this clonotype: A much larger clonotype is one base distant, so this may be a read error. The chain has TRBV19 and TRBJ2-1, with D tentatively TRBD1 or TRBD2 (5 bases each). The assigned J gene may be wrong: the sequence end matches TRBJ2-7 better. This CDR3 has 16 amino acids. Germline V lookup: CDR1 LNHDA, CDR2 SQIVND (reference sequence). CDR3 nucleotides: TGTGCCAGTAGTATGTCCGCAGGGACCCCCTACAATGAGCAGTACTTC. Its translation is CASSMSAGTPYNEQYF.

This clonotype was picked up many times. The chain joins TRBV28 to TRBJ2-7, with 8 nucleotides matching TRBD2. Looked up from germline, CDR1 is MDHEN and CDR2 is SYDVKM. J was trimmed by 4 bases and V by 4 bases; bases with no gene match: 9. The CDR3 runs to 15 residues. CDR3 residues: CASSSPGTRSYEQYF. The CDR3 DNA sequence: TGTGCCAGCAGTTCCCCCGGGACTAGATCGTACGAGCAGTACTTC.

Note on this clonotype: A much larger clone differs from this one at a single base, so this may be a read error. The CDR3 nucleotides are TGTGCCAGCAGTGTACTAGGGATCTACGAGCAGTACTTC. This codes for CASSVLGIYEQYF. The rearrangement uses TRBV28 and TRBJ2-7; weak D call: TRBD2 (5 bases). The CDR3 has 13 amino acids. Germline-derived CDR1 and CDR2 are MDHEN and SYDVKM. Trimming stripped 5 bases from V and 3 bases from J, with 11 bases between.

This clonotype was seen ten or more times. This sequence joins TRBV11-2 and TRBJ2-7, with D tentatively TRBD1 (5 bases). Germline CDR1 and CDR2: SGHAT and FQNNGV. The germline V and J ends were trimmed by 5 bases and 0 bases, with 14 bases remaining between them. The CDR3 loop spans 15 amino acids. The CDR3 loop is CASSPQAGYSYEQYF. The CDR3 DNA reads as TGTGCCAGCAGCCCACAGGCAGGGTACTCCTACGAGCAGTACTTC.

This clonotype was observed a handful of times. The CDR3 loop reads CSARVFGGAYEQYF. The CDR3 DNA reads as TGCAGTGCTAGAGTGTTTGGGGGAGCCTACGAGCAGTACTTC. This chain links TRBV20-1 with TRBJ2-7; D possibly matches TRBD1 or TRBD2 (5 bases each). CDR1 and CDR2 (germline): DFQATT, SNEGSKA (reference sequence). Trimming stripped 1 base from V and 2 bases from J, with 12 bases between. The CDR3 length is 14 residues.

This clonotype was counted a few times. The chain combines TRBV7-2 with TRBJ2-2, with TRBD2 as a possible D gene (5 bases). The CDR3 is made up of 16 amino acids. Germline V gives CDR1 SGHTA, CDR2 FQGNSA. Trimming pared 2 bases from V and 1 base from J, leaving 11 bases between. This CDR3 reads CASSLSPGVNTGELFF. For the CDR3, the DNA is TGTGCCAGCAGCTTATCTCCCGGGGTGAACACCGGGGAGCTGTTTTTT.

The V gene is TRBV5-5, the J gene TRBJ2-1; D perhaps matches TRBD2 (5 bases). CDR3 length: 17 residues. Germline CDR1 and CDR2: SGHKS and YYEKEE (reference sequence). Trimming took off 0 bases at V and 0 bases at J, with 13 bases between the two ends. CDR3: CASSLVAGQRSYNEQFF. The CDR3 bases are TGTGCCAGCAGCTTGGTTGCGGGTCAGCGCTCCTACAATGAGCAGTTCTTC. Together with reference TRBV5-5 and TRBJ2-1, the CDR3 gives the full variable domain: DAGVTQSPTHLIKTRGQQVTLRCSPISGHKSVSWYQQVLGQGPQFIFQYYEKEERGRGNFPDRFSARQFPNYSSELNVNALLLGDSALYLCASSLVAGQRSYNEQFFGPGTRLTVL.

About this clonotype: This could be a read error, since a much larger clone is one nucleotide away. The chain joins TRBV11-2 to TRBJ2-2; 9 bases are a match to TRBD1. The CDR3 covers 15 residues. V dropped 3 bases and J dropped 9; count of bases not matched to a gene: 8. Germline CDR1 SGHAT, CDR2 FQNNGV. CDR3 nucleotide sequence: TGTGCCAGCAGCTTCGGACAGGGGATAGGATGGGAGCTGTTTTTT. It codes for CASSFGQGIGWELFF.